This T cell receptor (beta chain) originates from a study of Ad26.COV2.S vaccination and SARS-CoV-2 variants. Germline lookup yields CDR1 SEHNR and CDR2 FQNEAQ (reference sequence). V lost 4 bases to trimming and J lost 3 bases; unmatched junction nucleotides: 5. The CDR3 runs to 15 residues. The assay was immunoSEQ multiplex PCR, and TCRdb's table has in-frame clones only and misses some. The data contain about 350,000 clones, about 89% of them seen just once; the ten biggest clones take up about 4.6%. Treatment specified: around 19 received Ad26.COV2.S at low or high dose, single or two shots; a few received placebo; per-sample allocation not given. All samples were drawn on day 63, counting from the first vaccine or placebo injection.

This chain links TRBV7-9 with TRBJ1-4; 7 nucleotides line up with TRBD1. Here the sequenced sample was peripheral blood, taken in a trial of Ad26.COV2.S vaccine versus placebo. The source of this sequence is a person aged 18 to 59 who received the Ad26.COV2.S COVID-19 vaccine or a placebo. The CDR3 is CASSSPGTANEKLFF. In DNA form, the CDR3 reads TGTGCCAGCAGCTCCCCCGGGACAGCTAATGAAAAACTGTTTTTT.